The text below deals with one T cell receptor beta chain. The data were taken from a study of blood T cell repertoires in COVID-19. Losses at the gene ends were 1 base for V and 0 bases for J; bases not matched to a gene: 5. The CDR3 covers 17 residues. Germline values: CDR1 LGHNA, CDR2 YNFKEQ. The method was immunoSEQ multiplex PCR; TCRdb's version includes in-frame clones alone and lacks a portion of them. The sample contains about 160,000 clones, 85% of which appear only once. The chain uses TRBV4-2 and TRBJ2-1; TRBD2 matches 8 bases. The TCR comes from a human donor with acute or convalescent COVID-19. The donor label of this sample is uncertain. What was sequenced was peripheral blood. The CDR3 sequence: CASSQVSAGGSYNEQFF. CDR3 coding DNA: TGTGCCAGCAGCCAAGTTTCTGCGGGGGGCTCCTACAATGAGCAGTTCTTC.